This entry lists 28 T cell receptor beta chains sequenced from one sample in a study of T cell repertoires in cytomegalovirus infection (dated by TCRdb to about 2019). The sequencing machine was an Illumina HiSeq 1500. The public reads were quality trimmed at Q25 with fastp and then assembled into clones with MiXCR by TCRdb, keeping productive beta chains. A single entry per CDR3 protein holds the most common genes and DNA from its merged rows. For this sample there are some 590,000 distinct CDR3 sequences; roughly 42% appear just once. The top ten hold around 50% of the sample. Taken with the paper, the label for treatment or condition translates to: in vitro stimulation with specific CMV peptide epitopes to enrich CMV-specific T cells. No antigen has been identified for these receptors. The material sequenced was cultured PBMCs, taken from culture after CMV antigen stimulation. These receptors were obtained from a human donor in good health (CMV status not recorded). Some clones in this sample may be carry-over from other donors' samples.

This clonotype was picked up a small number of times. The V gene is TRBV7-2, the J gene TRBJ2-3, with TRBD2 identical over 10 bases. With V trimmed by 8 bases and J by 3 bases, 5 bases remained unmatched. CDR1 is SGHTA and CDR2 is FQGNSA in the germline V gene. This CDR3 has 14 amino acids. The DNA of the CDR3 is TGTGCCAGCGTAGAACTAGCGGGGACAGATACGCAGTATTTT. Translated, it gives CASVELAGTDTQYF.

V and J are TRBV7-9 and TRBJ2-3, with 10 bases lining up with TRBD1. V shed 5 bases and J 6 bases; nucleotides not matched to a gene: 8. The germline gives CDR1 SEHNR, CDR2 FQNEAQ (reference sequence). The CDR3 is made up of 15 amino acids. The CDR3, as DNA: TGTGCCAGCAGCATCCGGGACAGGGGAGCGGATACGCAGTATTTT. It yields the protein CASSIRDRGADTQYF.

J is TRBJ2-4 and V is TRBV11-2; D might be TRBD1 (7 bases). CDR3 size: 18 residues. V was trimmed by 5 bases and J by 0 bases, leaving 20 bases between them. Germline CDR1 SGHAT, CDR2 FQNNGV. Written as DNA, the CDR3 is TGTGCCAGCAGCCCGCGGGACAGTATATGGGTAGCCAAAAACATTCAGTACTTC. This sequence encodes CASSPRDSIWVAKNIQYF.

This clonotype was seen only a few times. The V and J genes are TRBV7-2 and TRBJ2-5, with D tentatively TRBD1 (8 bases). V lost 1 base and J 4 bases, leaving 16 bases between the germline ends. This CDR3 is 16 amino acids long. Germline V gene lookup returns CDR1 SGHTA and CDR2 FQGNSA. The CDR3 reads CASSLGNTGGAETQYF. The DNA for the CDR3 is TGTGCCAGCAGCTTAGGGAATACAGGGGGGGCAGAGACCCAGTACTTC.

The genes are TRBV20-1 and TRBJ1-1; 8 positions match TRBD1. The V gene end was trimmed by 4 bases and the J gene end by 3 bases; junction bases not matched to a gene: 4. CDR1 is DFQATT and CDR2 is SNEGSKA in the germline V gene (reference sequence). The CDR3 extends over 13 amino acids. CDR3 in amino acids: CSAIQGVDTEAFF. CDR3 nucleotide sequence: TGCAGTGCTATACAGGGGGTGGACACTGAAGCTTTCTTT.

The J gene is TRBJ1-4, the V gene TRBV7-9; possibly TRBD1 for D (6 bases). CDR1 is SEHNR, CDR2 FQNEAQ, per germline (reference sequence). V shed 6 bases and J shed 0 bases, with 17 bases lying between them. The CDR3 is 17 amino acids. In nucleotides, the CDR3 is TGTGCCAGCAGTAAAGGACAAGGGGACACAACTAATGAAAAACTGTTTTTT. It codes for CASSKGQGDTTNEKLFF.

The gene calls are TRBV10-3 and TRBJ1-5; 7 nucleotides line up with TRBD1. The ends lost 10 bases at V and 1 base at J; junction bases unmatched: 10. The germline CDR1 and CDR2 sequences are ENHRY and SYGVKD. This CDR3 spans 15 amino acids. In DNA form, the CDR3 reads TGTGCCACTGATACCGGGACAGCGAGCAATCAGCCCCAGCATTTT. It is translated as CATDTGTASNQPQHF.

The chain combines TRBV7-3 with TRBJ1-6; D not certain. Trimming removed 5 bases from V and 5 bases from J, with 7 bases in between. CDR1 and CDR2 from the germline V gene are SGHTA and FQGTGA. The CDR3 is 13 residues long. The CDR3 spells CASSLGHNSPLHF. CDR3 DNA sequence: TGTGCCAGCAGCCTCGGCCATAATTCACCCCTCCACTTT.

This clonotype occurred a few times. The gene calls are TRBV6-8 and TRBJ2-7, with TRBD2 matching 9 bases. The V gene end was trimmed by 6 bases and the J gene end by 2 bases; junction bases not matched to a gene: 5. Germline V lookup: CDR1 MNHGY, CDR2 SAAAGT. This CDR3 contains 14 residues. CDR3 residues: CASRVLAGPYEQYF. Here the CDR3 DNA reads TGTGCCAGCAGAGTACTAGCGGGCCCCTACGAGCAGTACTTC.

A few counts support this clonotype. The V gene is TRBV7-9, the J gene TRBJ2-5; TRBD2 is a possible D gene (7 bases). Germline-derived CDR1 and CDR2 are SEHNR and FQNEAQ (reference sequence). This CDR3 is 20 amino acids long. The ends were cut back, 5 bases at V and 2 bases at J, with 30 bases in the middle. The CDR3 nucleotides read TGTGCCAGCAGCCCGAAAAAGTACAGGGAGGGGTCAAAGTTACAAGAGACCCAGTACTTC. Translation: CASSPKKYREGSKLQETQYF.

The genes are TRBV6-2 or TRBV6-3 and TRBJ2-1; D not certain. V was clipped by 11 bases and J by 9 bases, with 5 bases between them. This CDR3 is 8 amino acids long. The germline CDR1 and CDR2 sequences are MNHEY and SVGEGT. The DNA for the CDR3 is TGTGCCCGCCTTGAGCAGTTCTTC. It codes for CARLEQFF.

This clonotype was observed at least ten times. The rearrangement uses TRBV7-3 and TRBJ1-1; D uncertain. This CDR3 has 14 amino acids. Germline V gene lookup returns CDR1 SGHTA and CDR2 FQGTGA. V lost 4 bases, J lost 3 bases, and 12 bases lay in between. DNA of the CDR3: TGTGCCAGCAGCTCCGCGCACCCGGACACTGAAGCTTTCTTT. Translating it yields CASSSAHPDTEAFF.

This clonotype was observed a handful of times. V usage is TRBV25-1 and J usage is TRBJ2-7, with D perhaps matching TRBD1 (7 bases). The CDR3 totals 14 residues. Germline V gene data show CDR1 as MGHDK and CDR2 as SYGVNS. Trimming stripped 3 bases from V and 2 bases from J, with 11 bases between. In DNA form, the CDR3 reads TGTGCCAGCAGTGAGAGGAGGGGGCCCTACGAGCAGTACTTC. This encodes CASSERRGPYEQYF.

This chain connects TRBV2 to TRBJ1-5; D is ambiguous. This CDR3 spans 15 amino acids. Trimming took 6 bases from V and 7 from J, leaving 19 bases between them. Germline V gene sequence: CDR1 SNHLY, CDR2 FYNNEI. In DNA form, the CDR3 reads TGTGCCAGCAGCGCCCGGACTGGGTTAGAGCAGCCCCAGCATTTT. It specifies CASSARTGLEQPQHF.

The chain's CDR3 is CASSFRGGDTGELFF. In nucleotides, the CDR3 is TGTGCCAGCAGCTTCCGGGGGGGTGACACCGGGGAGCTGTTTTTT. This chain joins TRBV7-2 and TRBJ2-2, with 8 bases fitting TRBD2. The CDR3 runs to 15 residues. CDR1 SGHTA and CDR2 FQGNSA come from the germline V gene. J gave up 3 bases and V 3 bases, and 3 bases lay outside the gene matches.

This chain uses TRBV7-6 with TRBJ1-1, with 10 bases fitting TRBD1. The CDR3 spans 15 residues. CDR1 and CDR2 (germline): SGHVS, FNYEAQ. V trimming: 5 bases; J trimming: 4 bases; junction bases outside the gene matches: 7. CDR3 residues: CASSPRTGGGTEAFF. For the CDR3, the DNA is TGTGCCAGCAGCCCCCGGACAGGGGGGGGCACTGAAGCTTTCTTT.

In this sample, this clonotype turned up a few times. This chain joins TRBV7-2 and TRBJ2-7; no definite D call. Germline values: CDR1 SGHTA, CDR2 FQGNSA. The length of the CDR3 is 12 residues. V was cut by 5 bases and J by 5 bases, with 10 bases left in between. CDR3 coding DNA: TGTGCCAGCAGCCCTTTCTTGGACGAGCAGTACTTC. Encoded protein: CASSPFLDEQYF.

CDR3 sequence reads: CASRKLAGQQETQYF. CDR3 coding DNA: TGTGCCAGCAGAAAACTAGCGGGGCAGCAAGAGACCCAGTACTTC. The gene calls are TRBV6-5 and TRBJ2-5; 10 nucleotides align to TRBD2. This CDR3 comprises 15 residues. V trimming: 6 bases; J trimming: 2 bases; junction bases outside the gene matches: 6. Germline CDR1 is MNHEY and CDR2 is SVGAGI.

The chain joins TRBV11-3 to TRBJ1-1; no clear D gene. The germline CDR1 and CDR2 sequences are SGHNT and YENEEA. V was clipped by 2 bases and J by 6 bases, with 16 bases between them. The CDR3 runs 15 residues. The CDR3 loop reads CASSLSLGRRPEAFF. The CDR3 nucleotides are TGTGCCAGCAGCTTAAGCTTGGGCAGGAGGCCTGAAGCTTTCTTT.

This clonotype was recorded at least ten times. V usage is TRBV7-2 and J usage is TRBJ2-1; D is possibly TRBD1 (6 bases). V was trimmed by 5 bases and J by 15 bases, leaving 17 bases between them. Germline values: CDR1 SGHTA, CDR2 FQGNSA. The CDR3 spans 12 residues. CDR3 DNA: TGTGCCAGCAGCCGGGGAACAGGGTTTCTGTTCTTC. Amino acid sequence: CASSRGTGFLFF. The entire variable domain, with the rest obtained from reference TRBV7-2 and TRBJ2-1, is as follows: GAGVSQSPSNKVTEKGKDVELRCDPISGHTALYWYRQSLGQGLEFLIYFQGNSAPDKSGLPSDRFSAERTGGSVSTLTIQRTQQEDSAVYLCASSRGTGFLFFGPGTRLTVL.

The chain is built from TRBV6-2 or TRBV6-3 and TRBJ2-1, with D perhaps matching TRBD2 (6 bases). V shed 7 bases and J shed 3 bases, with 19 bases lying between them. In germline, CDR1 is MNHEY, CDR2 SVGEGT. This CDR3 comprises 16 residues. The CDR3 reads CASTTSGGLIYNEQFF. The CDR3 coding sequence is TGTGCCAGCACCACCAGTGGGGGACTTATCTACAATGAGCAGTTCTTC.

The chain couples TRBV7-9 to TRBJ2-2, with D tentatively TRBD1 (6 bases). V was cut by 5 bases and J by 3 bases, with 13 bases left in between. From germline, CDR1 is SEHNR and CDR2 FQNEAQ (reference sequence). The CDR3 runs to 15 residues. CDR3 sequence: CASSPPKGDTGELFF. CDR3 bases: TGTGCCAGCAGCCCACCTAAGGGGGACACCGGGGAGCTGTTTTTT.

This clonotype was seen a few times. The chain employs TRBV7-9 and TRBJ2-7; 10 bases are shared with TRBD1. The CDR3 consists of 15 residues. V was pared by 6 bases and J by 7 bases, with 12 bases of the junction left unmatched. CDR1 is SEHNR, CDR2 FQNEAQ, per germline (reference sequence). CDR3 sequence: CASRNPGTGVGEQYF. The CDR3 DNA follows: TGTGCCAGCAGGAACCCCGGGACAGGGGTGGGTGAGCAGTACTTC.

V and J are TRBV7-2 and TRBJ2-5, with D possibly TRBD1 on 6 matching bases. This CDR3 has 19 residues. Germline V gene sequence: CDR1 SGHTA, CDR2 FQGNSA. Trimming removed 5 bases from V and 0 bases from J, with 25 bases in between. CDR3 DNA sequence: TGTGCCAGCAGCCAACACCACCTAAGCCCCGGGACAAACCAAGAGACCCAGTACTTC. Translating gives CASSQHHLSPGTNQETQYF.

The chain joins TRBV7-4 to TRBJ2-7; no firm D call. CDR1 and CDR2 from the germline V gene are SGHVT and SQSDAQ. V was shortened by 8 bases and J by 6 bases, with 14 bases between the two germline ends. CDR3 length: 12 residues. In nucleotides, the CDR3 is TGTGCCAGCGGACCCCAGGCAACCGAGCAGTACTTC. It codes for CASGPQATEQYF.

This clonotype was found a few times. V and J are TRBV6-2 or TRBV6-3 and TRBJ1-3, with D possibly being TRBD1 (5 bases). This CDR3 region has 14 residues. The germline gives CDR1 MNHEY, CDR2 SVGEGT. Trimming removed 8 bases from V and 0 bases from J, with 11 bases in between. CDR3 in DNA: TGTGCCAGCGATCGGGGGAACTCTGGAAACACCATATATTTT. Translation: CASDRGNSGNTIYF.

This rearrangement joins TRBV20-1 to TRBJ2-7; either TRBD1 or TRBD2 may fit D (5 bases each). Looked up from germline, CDR1 is DFQATT and CDR2 is SNEGSKA (reference sequence). V lost 8 bases and J 2 bases, leaving 16 bases between the germline ends. The CDR3 has 13 amino acids. The CDR3 sequence: CSPKRDGPYEQYF. Here the CDR3 DNA reads TGCAGTCCCAAAAGGGACGGGCCCTACGAGCAGTACTTC.

In this sample, this clonotype turned up a few times. The chain has TRBV4-1 and TRBJ2-2, with D perhaps assigned TRBD1 or TRBD2 (5 bases each). CDR1 is MGHRA and CDR2 is YSYEKL in the germline V gene. This CDR3 is 16 amino acids long. V shed 1 base and J shed 4 bases, with 13 bases lying between them. This CDR3 is CASSQGFPGRTGELFF. In DNA, the CDR3 is TGCGCCAGCAGCCAAGGATTTCCGGGGCGCACCGGGGAGCTGTTTTTT.